These 22 T cell receptor beta chains share one sample of origin, sequenced in a study of T cells expressing NK-cell markers. TCRdb reprocessed the 5' RACE reads and keeps a single row for each CDR3 protein, giving no DNA. This sample's table reports roughly 110,000 distinct CDR3 sequences. Sequencing used blood T cells: a sorted CD56 or NKG2C T cell subset, CD4+ or CD8+ T cells, or bulk PBMC T cells (not recorded which). These receptors were taken from a woman aged 18 to 75 in good health.

The V gene is TRBV29-1, the J gene TRBJ2-3; there is no DNA to check the TCRdb D call of TRBD2. The CDR3 has 14 amino acids. Germline CDR1 SQVTM, CDR2 ANQGSEA. CDR3 region: CSARFPHSADTQYF.

The V gene is TRBV13, the J gene TRBJ2-3. The CDR3 consists of 15 residues. Germline V CDR1 and CDR2: PRHDT, FYEKMQ (reference sequence). The CDR3 protein is CASSLGLAVTDTQYF.

This sequence joins TRBV27 and TRBJ2-3; no DNA is available, so the TRBD1 call from TCRdb remains unchecked. Germline lookup yields CDR1 MNHEY and CDR2 SMNVEV (reference sequence). CDR3 length equals 15 residues. The CDR3 loop reads CASSFFGGTADTQYF.

V gene TRBV7-9 combines with J gene TRBJ2-1; TCRdb outputs TRBD1, but without DNA this stays unchecked. The CDR3 loop spans 16 amino acids. Germline assignment: CDR1 SEHNR and CDR2 FQNEAQ (reference sequence). CDR3 loop: CASSPPTPGGYNEQFF. Looking up the rest from reference TRBV7-9 and TRBJ2-1 gives the full variable domain: DTGVSQNPRHKITKRGQNVTFRCDPISEHNRLYWYRQTLGQGPEFLTYFQNEAQLEKSRLLSDRFSAERPKGSFSTLEIQRTEQGDSAMYLCASSPPTPGGYNEQFFGPGTRLTVL.

The chain is built from TRBV28 and TRBJ1-5; the D call from TCRdb, TRBD1, cannot be confirmed without DNA. This CDR3 comprises 13 residues. Germline loops: CDR1 MDHEN, CDR2 SYDVKM. The chain's CDR3 is CASSFSGGQPQHF. Full variable domain (outside the CDR3, taken from reference TRBV28 and TRBJ1-5): DVKVTQSSRYLVKRTGEKVFLECVQDMDHENMFWYRQDPGLGLRLIYFSYDVKMKEKGDIPEGYSVSREKKERFSLILESASTNQTSMYLCASSFSGGQPQHFGDGTRLSIL.

This chain joins TRBV15 and TRBJ2-1; without DNA, the TCRdb call of TRBD2 cannot be checked. This CDR3 is 13 amino acids long. The germline gives CDR1 LNHNV, CDR2 YYDKDF (reference sequence). The chain's CDR3 is CATQREGSDEQFF.

This chain joins TRBV6-1 and TRBJ2-2. The germline CDR1 and CDR2 sequences are MNHNS and SASEGT. This CDR3 has 16 amino acids. CDR3 residues: CASSFGVLPNTGELFF.

The CDR3 spells CASSLIFRTGNTEAFF. The chain links TRBV7-2 to TRBJ1-1; TCRdb names TRBD1, which stays unverified in the absence of DNA. The germline V gene has CDR1 SGHTA and CDR2 FQGNSA. The CDR3 consists of 16 residues.

The rearrangement uses TRBV19 and TRBJ2-3; the D call of TRBD2 rests on TCRdb alone, since no DNA is present to check it. Germline CDR1 is LNHDA and CDR2 is SQIVND (reference sequence). This CDR3 has 16 amino acids. The CDR3 loop reads CASSPGLALRTDTQYF. The entire variable domain, with the rest obtained from reference TRBV19 and TRBJ2-3, is as follows: DGGITQSPKYLFRKEGQNVTLSCEQNLNHDAMYWYRQDPGQGLRLIYYSQIVNDFQKGDIAEGYSVSREKKESFPLTVTSAQKNPTAFYLCASSPGLALRTDTQYFGPGTRLTVL.

The rearrangement uses TRBV7-8 and TRBJ2-7; TCRdb's D call of TRBD2 is untestable without DNA. This CDR3 comprises 14 residues. Germline assignment: CDR1 SGHVS and CDR2 FQNEAQ. The CDR3 region is CASSSWTSGSEQYF.

The V call is TRBV14, the J call TRBJ2-2. Germline values: CDR1 SGHDN, CDR2 FVKESK. CDR3 length equals 14 residues. Here the CDR3 reads CASSGLSHTGELFF. Full variable domain (rest looked up from reference TRBV14 and TRBJ2-2): EAGVTQFPSHSVIEKGQTVTLRCDPISGHDNLYWYRRVMGKEIKFLLHFVKESKQDESGMPNNRFLAERTGGTYSTLKVQPAELEDSGVYFCASSGLSHTGELFFGEGSRLTVL.

The chain carries TRBV19 and TRBJ2-3; checking the TCRdb D call of TRBD2 is not possible without DNA. Germline CDR1 LNHDA, CDR2 SQIVND (reference sequence). This CDR3 comprises 14 residues. CDR3 sequence: CATTSGGAEDTQYF.

CDR3 region: CSAVDRSYEQYF. The V and J genes are TRBV29-1 and TRBJ2-7. Per germline, CDR1 SQVTM and CDR2 ANQGSEA. The CDR3 length is 12 residues.

V gene TRBV10-2 combines with J gene TRBJ2-3. The CDR3 runs to 12 residues. The germline gives CDR1 WSHSY, CDR2 SAAADI. The CDR3: CASSDYTDTQYF.

The chain links TRBV20-1 to TRBJ2-7; TCRdb returns TRBD1, unconfirmable since there is no DNA. CDR3 length: 14 amino acids. The germline V gene encodes CDR1 DFQATT and CDR2 SNEGSKA (reference sequence). The CDR3 spells CSATPGGYPYEQYF.

This chain connects TRBV7-9 to TRBJ2-7; TCRdb names TRBD2, which stays unverified in the absence of DNA. Germline assignment: CDR1 SEHNR and CDR2 FQNEAQ (reference sequence). CDR3 length: 15 amino acids. CDR3 sequence: CASSLLLAGGYEQYF. Filled out from reference TRBV7-9 and TRBJ2-7, the complete variable domain reads DTGVSQNPRHKITKRGQNVTFRCDPISEHNRLYWYRQTLGQGPEFLTYFQNEAQLEKSRLLSDRFSAERPKGSFSTLEIQRTEQGDSAMYLCASSLLLAGGYEQYFGPGTRLTVT.

V and J are TRBV5-5 and TRBJ2-2; TCRdb's assignment of TRBD2 cannot be checked, as there is no DNA. The CDR3 sequence is 17 residues long. Germline CDR1 is SGHKS and CDR2 is YYEKEE (reference sequence). Here the CDR3 reads CASSLAQGLGFSGELFF.

CDR3 residues: CASGFFGGGDGYTF. V gene TRBV12-5 combines with J gene TRBJ1-2. Per germline, CDR1 LGHNT and CDR2 FRNRAP. This CDR3 has 14 amino acids. Filled out from reference TRBV12-5 and TRBJ1-2, the complete variable domain reads DARVTQTPRHKVTEMGQEVTMRCQPILGHNTVFWYRQTMMQGLELLAYFRNRAPLDDSGMPKDRFSAEMPDATLATLKIQPSEPRDSAVYFCASGFFGGGDGYTFGSGTRLTVV.

The rearrangement uses TRBV12-3 or TRBV12-4 and TRBJ1-2; the TRBD1 assignment by TCRdb is unverifiable without DNA. This CDR3 region has 13 residues. The CDR3: CASSLSRGDGYTF.

The V and J genes are TRBV27 and TRBJ1-5; the D call of TRBD1 rests on TCRdb alone, since no DNA is present to check it. The CDR3 runs 13 residues. CDR1 and CDR2 (germline): MNHEY, SMNVEV (reference sequence). CDR3 amino acids: CASSKGITQPQHF.

The genes are TRBV5-1 and TRBJ2-5; TCRdb's D gene call, TRBD2, goes unchecked for lack of DNA. The CDR3 contains 15 residues. Germline V gene lookup returns CDR1 SGHRS and CDR2 YFSETQ. The CDR3 protein is CASSRSIQQRETQYF.

The chain combines TRBV15 with TRBJ2-1; TCRdb outputs TRBD1, but without DNA this stays unchecked. The CDR3 covers 14 residues. Per the germline V gene, CDR1 is LNHNV and CDR2 is YYDKDF (reference sequence). The CDR3 loop is CATSRDRAANEQFF.